In its sample, the clone carrying this T cell receptor (beta chain) was seen a few times. Its antigen is unidentified. Germline V CDR1 and CDR2: SEHNR, FQNEAQ (reference sequence). The V and J ends lost 3 bases and 4 bases respectively, with 15 bases between them. This CDR3 region has 16 residues. Reverse transcribing all isolated RNA meant expressed TCRB transcripts were sequenced. Method: immunoSEQ multiplex PCR; TCRdb's copy keeps in-frame clones and lacks some. Among a few hundred thousand clones, roughly 22% were seen once, and the ten largest hold 0.028%. The data belong to a study of beta chain features in type 1 diabetes. General study findings and limits: A potential influence of HLA type upon TCRB rearrangement remained unresolved herein. Reduced insertions and increased deletions marked VDJ junctions in type 1 diabetes patients. Among patients with Type 1 diabetes, TCRB CDR3s were moderately but significantly shorter in every one of the four CD4+ subsets.

All sorted populations exceeded 98% purity. The sample taken for sequencing was naive CD4+ T cells from blood. The TCR originated in a woman between 40 and 55 years old with type 1 diabetes. The chain links TRBV7-9 to TRBJ1-4, with unresolved D. CDR3 residues: CASSFREARSNEKLFF. In nucleotides, the CDR3 is TGTGCCAGCAGCTTCCGGGAGGCGAGGAGTAATGAAAAACTGTTTTTT.